This T cell receptor (beta chain) was observed in a study of blood T cell repertoires in COVID-19. Overall study: Spain, Italy and the United States supplied samples that represented acute and convalescent COVID-19. T cells, B-cell-depleted T cells, or PBMCs provided the cDNA or gDNA that served as material.

Germline CDR1 is LGHNT and CDR2 is FRNRAP. V was pared by 3 bases and J by 5 bases, with 14 bases between. This CDR3 is built from 15 residues. TCRdb's table, derived via immunoSEQ multiplex PCR, lists solely in-frame clones and lacks some. The sample carries about 170,000 clones, around 90% recorded once. The sequence came from a woman aged 45 to 65 with acute or convalescent COVID-19. The gene calls are TRBV12-5 and TRBJ2-1; maybe TRBD1 (6 bases). Source material: peripheral blood. The CDR3 sequence is CASGFRAQGHNEQFF. The CDR3 bases are TGTGCTAGTGGTTTTAGGGCACAGGGACACAATGAGCAGTTCTTC.